This entry features one T cell receptor (beta chain) sequence. The sample originates from a study of blood T cell repertoires in COVID-19. Cohorts were based on clinical histories the participants reported. Trimming took 7 bases from V and 7 from J, leaving 19 bases between them. The CDR3 has 14 amino acids. Germline CDR1 is SNHLY and CDR2 is FYNNEI. Per the original data handling: Amplification of reference gene primers provided the estimated nucleated cell counts. TCRdb's table, derived via immunoSEQ multiplex PCR, lists solely in-frame clones and lacks some. D and trimming come from the DNA, and the V and J calls and clone size come from that table. The table lists approximately 220,000 clones, 88% of them singletons.

The TCR comes from a woman aged 25 to 39 who had recovered from COVID-19. Sequencing used PBMCs or T cells enriched from blood (not recorded which). The chain couples TRBV2 to TRBJ1-2; D might be TRBD1 (5 bases). This CDR3 is CASKNGASTGGYTF. CDR3 nucleotides: TGTGCCAGCAAAAATGGGGCCTCAACCGGTGGCTACACCTTC.